The 3 T cell receptor beta chains below come from one sample, sequenced in a study of cytomegalovirus exposure and HLA in healthy donors. This PCR relied on a set of 60 Vbeta primers and 13 Jbeta primers. Generated by immunoSEQ multiplex PCR, the TCRdb table keeps only in-frame clones and is missing some. The table lists about 38,000 clones, more than 80% of them singletons. The material sequenced was PBMCs. The receptors were gathered from a woman aged 40 to 50 in good health and CMV-seropositive.

V is TRBV28 and J is TRBJ2-7; D may be TRBD1 (5 bases). Trimming took 7 bases from V and 1 from J, leaving 11 bases between them. CDR1 MDHEN and CDR2 SYDVKM come from the germline V gene. The CDR3 loop spans 13 amino acids. CDR3 protein: CASKGIGSYEQYF. In DNA form, the CDR3 reads TGTGCCAGCAAGGGGATAGGGTCCTACGAGCAGTACTTC.

This clone has a handful of counts. The chain recombines TRBV6-5 with TRBJ1-5; D is possibly TRBD1 (5 bases). Germline assignment: CDR1 MNHEY and CDR2 SVGAGI. The V and J ends lost 5 bases and 2 bases respectively, with 10 bases between them. The length of the CDR3 is 14 residues. CDR3 sequence (DNA): TGTGCCAGCAGTCCAACGGGGGGCAATCAGCCCCAGCATTTT. It specifies CASSPTGGNQPQHF.

J is TRBJ1-2 and V is TRBV5-6; a possible D gene is TRBD1 (5 bases). Germline V gives CDR1 SGHDT, CDR2 YYEEEE. The V and J ends lost 4 bases and 2 bases respectively, with 9 bases between them. The CDR3 is made up of 13 amino acids. CDR3 in amino acids: CASSPGLNYGYTF. In nucleotides, the CDR3 is TGTGCCAGCAGCCCAGGGTTAAACTATGGCTACACCTTC.